The rows below give T cell receptor beta chains drawn from one sample of a study of memory CD4+ T cells and cytomegalovirus serostatus. Sequenced by immunoSEQ multiplex PCR; TCRdb stores in-frame clones only, minus some. The table shows 50,000 or so clones, with 70% to 85% occurring only once. Source material: memory CD4+ T cells from blood. The receptors originated from an adult in good health and CMV-seronegative. CDR3s include the opening cysteine and the closing phenylalanine or tryptophan. Each record gives: D gene, J gene, V gene, clone size, CDR3 DNA, CDR3 protein. The D gene is left open where the match is weak. Clone size is not always given. Where it is, it says once, few, many or a class for expanded clones.

d_gene: .; j_gene: TRBJ1-2; v_gene: TRBV7-8; abundance: .; CDR3nt: TGTGCCAGCAGCCGGTCAGGCAATACTAACTATGGCTACACCTTC; CDR3aa: CASSRSGNTNYGYTF
d_gene: TRBD1; j_gene: TRBJ2-3; v_gene: TRBV2; abundance: .; CDR3nt: TGTGCCAGCAGTGAAGCGGGCCGGACAGGGGAGTATTTT; CDR3aa: CASSEAGRTGEYF
d_gene: TRBD1; j_gene: TRBJ1-2; v_gene: TRBV2; abundance: few; CDR3nt: TGTGCCAGCAGTAGGGGAGGGACAGGGAGTGGTGGCTACACCTTC; CDR3aa: CASSRGGTGSGGYTF
d_gene: .; j_gene: TRBJ2-7; v_gene: TRBV27; abundance: .; CDR3nt: TGTGCCAGCAGTTTTGGCCTCGGGACTCCCAGATCCTACGAGCAGTACTTC; CDR3aa: CASSFGLGTPRSYEQYF
d_gene: .; j_gene: TRBJ1-5; v_gene: TRBV10-3; abundance: .; CDR3nt: TGTGCCATCAGTAAGGACAAGAATCAGCCCCAGCATTTT; CDR3aa: CAISKDKNQPQHF
d_gene: .; j_gene: TRBJ1-1; v_gene: TRBV7-9; abundance: .; CDR3nt: TGTGCCAGCAGCTTTTGGGACCCTGGTGCTTTCTTT; CDR3aa: CASSFWDPGAFF
d_gene: .; j_gene: TRBJ1-2; v_gene: TRBV6-1; abundance: .; CDR3nt: TGTGCCAGCAGTGAAGGACAGGAGTATGGCTACACCTTC; CDR3aa: CASSEGQEYGYTF
d_gene: TRBD1; j_gene: TRBJ2-2; v_gene: TRBV6-1; abundance: .; CDR3nt: TGTGCCAGCAGTGAATTAGGGACAGGGAACACCGGGGAGCTGTTTTTT; CDR3aa: CASSELGTGNTGELFF
d_gene: .; j_gene: TRBJ2-7; v_gene: TRBV11-2; abundance: .; CDR3nt: TGTGCCAGCAGCTTAGCCTCGGGTCCCTACGAGCAGTACTTC; CDR3aa: CASSLASGPYEQYF
d_gene: TRBD2; j_gene: TRBJ2-5; v_gene: TRBV6-6; abundance: .; CDR3nt: TGTGCCAGCAGATCGCGGGGGACGATAGGTCAAGAGACCCAGTACTTC; CDR3aa: CASRSRGTIGQETQYF
d_gene: .; j_gene: TRBJ1-4; v_gene: TRBV11-3; abundance: .; CDR3nt: TGTGCCAGCAGCTTACGGCCGAATGAAAAACTGTTTTTT; CDR3aa: CASSLRPNEKLFF
d_gene: .; j_gene: TRBJ2-7; v_gene: TRBV7-8; abundance: once; CDR3nt: TGTGCCAGCAGTCTGGTTCGACTGCGAGAGCAGTACTTC; CDR3aa: CASSLVRLREQYF